Listed below are T cell receptor beta chains from one sample, sequenced in a study of cytomegalovirus exposure and HLA in healthy donors. Repertoires were generated with immunoSEQ multiplex PCR, while TCRdb's copy carries only in-frame clones and drops some. The table has around 99,000 clones, around 80% seen once. The sequenced material came from PBMCs. All receptors derive from a man younger than 40 in good health and CMV-seropositive. Each CDR3 is given with its conserved first and last residue. The order of the fields is D gene, J gene, V gene, CDR3 length, clone size, CDR3 protein, CDR3 DNA. A D gene is named only where the DNA matches it firmly. Only some rows state a clone size, as once, few, many or a class for expanded clones.

>TRBD1|TRBJ1-1|TRBV6-1|14|.
CASSDTGGHTEAFF
TGTGCCAGCAGTGACACAGGGGGTCACACTGAAGCTTTCTTT
>.|TRBJ1-1|TRBV5-1|14|.
CASSLGQTNTEAFF
TGCGCCAGCAGCTTGGGTCAGACTAACACTGAAGCTTTCTTT
>.|TRBJ2-2|TRBV6-1|12|.
CASSSYTGELFF
TGTGCCAGCAGTTCTTACACCGGGGAGCTGTTTTTT
>.|TRBJ2-1|TRBV20-1|11|few
CSALRGNEQFF
TGCAGTGCACTAAGGGGTAATGAGCAGTTCTTC
>.|TRBJ1-1|TRBV18|13|.
CASSPNRNTEAFF
TGTGCCAGCTCACCGAACAGAAACACTGAAGCCTTCTTT
>.|TRBJ1-5|TRBV19|13|.
CASSINGFEPQHF
TGTGCCAGTAGTATAAACGGTTTCGAGCCCCAGCATTTT
>.|TRBJ2-7|TRBV11-2|15|.
CASSLGTLLSYEQYF
TGTGCCAGCAGCCTCGGGACTTTACTATCCTACGAGCAGTACTTC
>TRBD1|TRBJ1-1|TRBV18|13|.
CASSPSRGPEAFF
TGTGCCAGCTCACCAAGCAGGGGGCCTGAAGCTTTCTTT
>.|TRBJ2-7|TRBV30|12|once
CAWSVLSYEQYF
TGTGCCTGGAGTGTCTTATCCTACGAGCAGTACTTC
>.|TRBJ1-3|TRBV4-1|14|.
CASSLGSSGNTIYF
TGCGCCAGCAGCCTAGGGAGCTCTGGAAACACCATATATTTT
>.|TRBJ2-7|TRBV21-1|16|.
CASSSGLLSIPYEQYF
TGTGCCAGCAGCTCAGGGTTGTTGAGTATACCCTACGAGCAGTACTTC
>TRBD2|TRBJ2-7|TRBV2|16|few
CASSEAGLAVSYEQYF
TGTGCCAGCAGTGAAGCCGGACTAGCGGTCTCCTACGAGCAGTACTTC
>TRBD1|TRBJ2-5|TRBV9|13|few
CASSVGQGETQYF
TGTGCCAGCAGCGTAGGACAGGGGGAGACCCAGTACTTC
>TRBD1|TRBJ1-5|TRBV7-9|16|.
CASSLGTGDSNQPQHF
TGTGCCAGCAGCCTAGGGACAGGGGATAGCAATCAGCCCCAGCATTTT
>TRBD2|TRBJ2-7|TRBV11-3|13|.
CASSWRGAYEQYF
TGTGCCAGCAGCTGGCGGGGGGCCTACGAGCAGTACTTC
>TRBD1|TRBJ2-5|TRBV5-1|16|.
CASSFRQGAPEETQYF
TGCGCCAGCAGCTTCCGACAGGGGGCGCCCGAAGAGACCCAGTACTTC
>TRBD1|TRBJ1-2|TRBV5-6|13|.
CASSSTGNYGYTF
TGTGCCAGCAGCTCGACAGGGAACTATGGCTACACCTTC
>.|TRBJ2-2|TRBV5-8|14|.
CASRDGQNTGELFF
TGTGCCAGCAGGGACGGACAGAACACCGGGGAGCTGTTTTTT
>.|TRBJ2-7|TRBV6-5|12|.
CASEDSSYEQYF
TGTGCCAGCGAGGACTCTTCCTACGAGCAGTACTTC
>.|TRBJ2-1|TRBV5-4|13|.
CASRGGGYNEQFF
TGTGCCAGCAGGGGAGGGGGTTACAATGAGCAGTTCTTC
>.|TRBJ1-5|TRBV10-3|14|.
CAISEEGGVRPQHF
TGTGCCATCAGTGAAGAGGGGGGGGTGAGGCCCCAGCATTTT
>.|TRBJ1-3|TRBV6-6|15|.
CASSETRSSGNTIYF
TGTGCCAGCAGCGAAACCCGTAGCTCTGGAAACACCATATATTTT
>.|TRBJ2-1|TRBV6-1|13|.
CASGKDDRNEQFF
TGTGCCAGCGGTAAAGACGACAGGAATGAGCAGTTCTTC
>.|TRBJ1-1|TRBV7-9|12|.
CSSSVAGKQAFF
TGTTCCAGCAGCGTAGCCGGGAAGCAAGCTTTCTTT
>TRBD1|TRBJ1-1|TRBV10-3|12|.
CAIRADRAEAFF
TGTGCCATCAGGGCAGACAGGGCTGAAGCTTTCTTT
>.|TRBJ1-3|TRBV5-1|14|.
CASSLEGKGNTIYF
TGCGCCAGCAGCTTGGAAGGGAAGGGGAACACCATATATTTT
>TRBD1|TRBJ1-2|TRBV9|16|.
CASSVGDSGINYGYTF
TGTGCCAGCAGCGTAGGGGACAGCGGAATTAACTATGGCTACACCTTC
>.|TRBJ1-1|TRBV2|12|.
CASKTENTEAFF
TGTGCCAGCAAAACAGAGAACACTGAAGCTTTCTTT
>.|TRBJ2-5|TRBV5-1|16|.
CASSASGTPYQETQYF
TGCGCCAGCAGCGCCTCCGGGACACCCTACCAAGAGACCCAGTACTTC
>.|TRBJ2-2|TRBV10-2|13|.
CASSETSSGELFF
TGCGCCAGCAGTGAGACTAGTTCCGGGGAGCTGTTTTTT
>TRBD1|TRBJ1-5|TRBV29-1|12|.
CSAGTGGQPQHF
TGCAGCGCCGGGACAGGGGGCCAGCCCCAGCATTTT
>TRBD1|TRBJ1-1|TRBV10-3|13|.
CATGDRKNTEAFF
TGTGCCACCGGGGACAGGAAGAACACTGAAGCTTTCTTT
>.|TRBJ2-4|TRBV19|15|.
CASSKIELAKNIQYF
TGTGCCAGTAGTAAGATAGAGCTAGCCAAAAACATTCAGTACTTC
>TRBD1|TRBJ2-1|TRBV2|14|.
CASSDTGGLNEQFF
TGTGCCAGCAGTGACACAGGGGGGTTGAATGAGCAGTTCTTC
>TRBD1|TRBJ1-3|TRBV19|16|.
CASSRLNDRERNTIYF
TGTGCCAGTAGTCGTTTGAACGACAGGGAAAGAAACACCATATATTTT
>.|TRBJ2-2|TRBV27|15|once
CASSLRGFDTGELFF
TGTGCCAGCAGTCTCAGGGGATTTGACACCGGGGAGCTGTTTTTT
>.|TRBJ1-2|TRBV5-1|16|.
CASSLGQESTNYGYTF
TGCGCCAGCAGCTTGGGACAGGAAAGTACTAACTATGGCTACACCTTC
>TRBD1|TRBJ1-2|TRBV5-1|13|.
CASKTDRGDGYTF
TGCGCCAGCAAAACGGACAGGGGGGATGGCTACACCTTC
>TRBD1|TRBJ1-5|TRBV9|15|.
CASSASGTGWQPQHF
TGTGCCAGCAGCGCCTCCGGGACAGGGTGGCAGCCCCAGCATTTT
>.|TRBJ2-1|TRBV7-8|12|once
CASSLWGLEQFF
TGTGCCAGCAGCTTATGGGGCTTAGAGCAGTTCTTC
>.|TRBJ1-5|TRBV5-6|13|.
CASSIGQRQPQHF
TGTGCCAGCAGCATTGGACAGCGACAGCCCCAGCATTTT
>.|TRBJ2-1|TRBV4-2|13|.
CASSQEAATEQFF
TGTGCCAGCAGCCAAGAGGCCGCCACTGAGCAGTTCTTC
>TRBD1|TRBJ1-2|TRBV5-6|13|.
CASSFRDSKSYTF
TGTGCCAGCAGCTTCCGGGACAGTAAGAGCTACACCTTC
>.|TRBJ2-5|TRBV7-7|13|.
CASSLEAGGTQYF
TGTGCTAGCAGCTTAGAGGCGGGTGGGACCCAGTACTTC
>TRBD2|TRBJ2-5|TRBV5-6|14|.
CASSLALGRGTQYF
TGTGCCAGCAGCTTGGCCCTGGGGAGGGGGACCCAGTACTTC
>.|TRBJ2-7|TRBV20-1|11|once
CSALESYEQYF
TGCAGTGCGCTAGAGTCCTACGAGCAGTACTTC
>TRBD1|TRBJ2-2|TRBV18|16|once
CASSQTGGRSTGELFF
TGTGCCAGCTCACAAACAGGGGGCCGCTCGACCGGGGAGCTGTTTTTT
>.|TRBJ1-1|TRBV2|14|.
CASGPDSPNTEAFF
TGTGCCAGCGGGCCTGACAGCCCGAACACTGAAGCTTTCTTT
>TRBD1|TRBJ2-7|TRBV18|13|.
CASSPEDRDEQYF
TGTGCCAGCTCACCCGAGGACAGGGACGAGCAGTACTTC
>TRBD2|TRBJ2-3|TRBV5-4|14|.
CASSLGSGENTQYF
TGTGCCAGCAGCTTGGGTAGCGGGGAGAATACGCAGTATTTT
>TRBD1|TRBJ2-3|TRBV5-1|14|once
CASSRDREKDTQYF
TGCGCCAGCAGTCGGGACAGGGAAAAGGATACGCAGTATTTT
>.|TRBJ2-5|TRBV15|13|few
CATSPQAGETQYF
TGTGCCACCAGCCCGCAGGCGGGGGAGACCCAGTACTTC
>TRBD1|TRBJ2-2|TRBV19|16|.
CASSDRTGGITGELFF
TGTGCCAGTAGTGATAGGACAGGGGGTATCACCGGGGAGCTGTTTTTT
>TRBD1|TRBJ1-6|TRBV6-5|13|.
CASTSNRGSPLHF
TGTGCCAGCACCTCAAACAGGGGCTCACCCCTCCACTTT
>.|TRBJ1-1|TRBV7-3|16|few
CASSPTGGFGNTEAFF
TGTGCCAGCAGCCCCACGGGCGGGTTCGGGAACACTGAAGCTTTCTTT